The T cell receptor (beta chain) described here comes from a study of T cell responses to AZD1222 COVID-19 vaccine. Using immunoSEQ multiplex PCR, the repertoire was profiled, and TCRdb retains in-frame clones only, with some absent. The data show approximately 94,000 clones, with 88% seen just once and about 1.7% held by the top ten. Regarding the study as a whole: Breadth and depth of Spike-specific TCRs rose after two AZD1222 doses. Sampled repertoires all dated from after the peak T cell response. Spike was spanned by vaccine-associated CD4 TCRs, which were dominant at 160-218 and 743-854. Epitopes outside B.1.351 and B.1.1.7 mutated regions reportedly drew nearly half of spike TCRs.

The germline V gene encodes CDR1 SGHTA and CDR2 FQGNSA. V trimming: 0 bases; J trimming: 7 bases; junction bases outside the gene matches: 9. The CDR3 is made up of 16 amino acids. Notes on this clone: Antigen: not known.

This rearrangement joins TRBV7-2 to TRBJ2-7; 10 bases map to TRBD2. This TCR was recovered from an adult in good health. The material sequenced was peripheral blood, taken on day 0 of AZD1222 vaccination. CDR3 region: CASSLASGRAVGEQYF. The DNA for the CDR3 is TGTGCCAGCAGCTTAGCCAGCGGGAGGGCCGTGGGGGAGCAGTACTTC.